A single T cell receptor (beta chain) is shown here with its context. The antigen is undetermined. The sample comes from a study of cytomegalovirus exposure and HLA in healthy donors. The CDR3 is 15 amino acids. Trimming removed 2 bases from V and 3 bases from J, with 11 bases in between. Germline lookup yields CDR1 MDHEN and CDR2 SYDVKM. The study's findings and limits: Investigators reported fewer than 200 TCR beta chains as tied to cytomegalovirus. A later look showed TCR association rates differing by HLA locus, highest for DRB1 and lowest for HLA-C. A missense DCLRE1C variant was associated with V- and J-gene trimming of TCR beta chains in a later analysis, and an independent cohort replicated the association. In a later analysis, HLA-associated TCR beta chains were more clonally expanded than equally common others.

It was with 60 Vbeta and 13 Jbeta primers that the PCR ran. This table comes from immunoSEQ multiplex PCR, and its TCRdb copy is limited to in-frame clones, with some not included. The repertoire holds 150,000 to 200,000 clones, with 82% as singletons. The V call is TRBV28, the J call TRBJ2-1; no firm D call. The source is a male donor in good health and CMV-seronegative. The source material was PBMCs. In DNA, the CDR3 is TGTGCCAGCAGTTTAAGCCAGGCACGCTACAATGAGCAGTTCTTC. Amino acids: CASSLSQARYNEQFF.